The 29 T cell receptor beta chains below all came from one sample that was sequenced in a study of blood T cell repertoires in COVID-19. TCRdb keeps only in-frame clones here, not all; method: immunoSEQ multiplex PCR. The sample has roughly 250,000 clones; roughly nine tenths are singletons. The sequencing input was peripheral blood. Receptors originate from a man aged 60-69 years who had recovered from COVID-19.

This CDR3 is CASSRGWGGVEQYF. The CDR3 bases are TGTGCCAGCAGTCGCGGGTGGGGGGGGGTCGAGCAGTACTTC. The chain joins TRBV27 to TRBJ2-7, with 7 bases identical to TRBD2. Germline assignment: CDR1 MNHEY and CDR2 SMNVEV (reference sequence). The CDR3 contains 14 residues. With V trimmed by 5 bases and J by 6 bases, 10 bases remained unmatched.

V gene TRBV6-4 combines with J gene TRBJ2-7, with 9 bases that match TRBD2. Germline V gene sequence: CDR1 MRHNA, CDR2 SNTAGT. The CDR3 sequence is 18 residues long. Unmatched junction bases numbered 15, after V lost 5 bases and J lost 1 base. CDR3 residues: CASSRSGGPTMFSYEQYF. The CDR3 DNA is TGTGCCAGCAGTCGTAGCGGGGGCCCCACGATGTTTTCCTACGAGCAGTACTTC.

The chain combines TRBV1 with TRBJ1-6; whether TRBD1, the table's D call, matches the DNA was not checked. TRBV1 is tagged as a pseudogene. The CDR3 is 23 amino acids. In nucleotides, the CDR3 is TGCACCAGCAGCCAAGTTGCATCAGGGCTGCCCAGAAGATGGATCGGTTTGAATTCACCCCTCCACTTT. This translates into CTSSQVASGLPRRWIGLNSPLHF.

This clone was seen just once. The rearrangement uses TRBV5-1 and TRBJ1-5, with D possibly being TRBD1 (6 bases). V was cut by 0 bases and J by 9 bases, with 13 bases left in between. Germline V gives CDR1 SGHRS, CDR2 YFSETQ. The CDR3 runs to 14 residues. CDR3: CASSLAGGLGPQHF. CDR3 nucleotides: TGCGCCAGCAGCTTGGCTGGGGGCCTCGGGCCCCAGCATTTT.

The gene calls are TRBV5-1 and TRBJ1-1; 7 bases are a match to TRBD1. The V gene end was trimmed by 3 bases and the J gene end by 1 base; junction bases not matched to a gene: 3. Looked up from germline, CDR1 is SGHRS and CDR2 is YFSETQ. This CDR3 has 14 residues. The CDR3: CASSWGTENTEAFF. The CDR3 nucleotides read TGCGCCAGCAGCTGGGGGACAGAGAACACTGAAGCTTTCTTT.

The V and J genes are TRBV19 and TRBJ2-2; D remains unclear. Germline V gene data show CDR1 as LNHDA and CDR2 as SQIVND (reference sequence). The germline V and J ends were trimmed by 5 bases and 3 bases, with 13 bases remaining between them. CDR3 length: 15 residues. The CDR3 DNA reads as TGTGCCAGTAGTGTCTATGGGCCATACACCGGGGAGCTGTTTTTT. This codes for CASSVYGPYTGELFF.

The rearrangement joins TRBV14 to TRBJ2-3, with D perhaps matching TRBD2 (7 bases). Germline V gene lookup returns CDR1 SGHDN and CDR2 FVKESK. V was trimmed by 0 bases and J by 0 bases, leaving 13 bases between them. The CDR3 spans 17 residues. In nucleotides, the CDR3 is TGTGCCAGCAGCCAAGACTTGGCGGGGGCAAGCACAGATACGCAGTATTTT. Residues: CASSQDLAGASTDTQYF.

This clone has only one observation. The V gene is TRBV5-1, the J gene TRBJ1-6; 8 bases map to TRBD1. CDR3 length equals 15 residues. CDR1 is SGHRS, CDR2 YFSETQ, per germline. J lost 5 bases, V lost 2 bases, and 3 bases had no gene match. The CDR3 sequence is CASSFTTGDNSPLHF. CDR3 DNA sequence: TGCGCCAGCAGCTTCACGACAGGGGATAATTCACCCCTCCACTTT.

This sequence joins TRBV19 and TRBJ1-6; D not certain. Germline loops: CDR1 LNHDA, CDR2 SQIVND (reference sequence). This CDR3 spans 15 amino acids. V shed 4 bases and J shed 6 bases, with 13 bases lying between them. In nucleotides, the CDR3 is TGTGCCAGTAGTAAGGAGGGCTGGAGTAATTCACCCCTCCACTTT. Its protein product is CASSKEGWSNSPLHF.

This chain connects TRBV27 to TRBJ1-1; 8 bases match TRBD1. From germline, CDR1 is MNHEY and CDR2 SMNVEV (reference sequence). Trimming at V came to 5 bases and at J to 5 bases, leaving 13 bases not matched to a gene. The CDR3 contains 16 residues. CDR3 sequence reads: CASSDLARGRGTEAFF. Here the CDR3 DNA reads TGTGCCAGCAGTGATCTCGCCAGGGGGCGTGGGACTGAAGCTTTCTTT.

This clone was seen a single time. This chain links TRBV19 with TRBJ1-5, with a possible D match to TRBD1 (6 bases). This CDR3 spans 16 amino acids. Per the germline V gene, CDR1 is LNHDA and CDR2 is SQIVND (reference sequence). V was cut by 5 bases and J by 1 base, with 15 bases left in between. The CDR3 region has the DNA TGTGCCAGTAGTTTTACGGGGGGCGCGAGCAATCAGCCCCAGCATTTT. This translates into CASSFTGGASNQPQHF.

The chain couples TRBV5-4 to TRBJ2-2; D might be TRBD1 (6 bases). Germline CDR1 reads SGHNT; CDR2 reads YYREEE (reference sequence). The CDR3 runs to 13 residues. Trimming removed 4 bases from V and 7 bases from J, with 11 bases in between. The CDR3: CASSTYRVGELFF. The CDR3 DNA sequence: TGTGCCAGCAGCACTTACAGGGTCGGGGAGCTGTTTTTT.

This rearrangement joins TRBV5-1 to TRBJ2-2; 7 nucleotides align to TRBD1. The junction had 0 bases not matched to a gene; V was cut back by 1 base and J by 6 bases. CDR1 and CDR2 (germline): SGHRS, YFSETQ. This CDR3 is 13 amino acids long. CDR3 loop: CASSLQGAGELFF. In DNA, the CDR3 is TGCGCCAGCAGCTTGCAGGGGGCCGGGGAGCTGTTTTTT. The whole variable domain, filled in from reference TRBV5-1 and TRBJ2-2, reads KAGVTQTPRYLIKTRGQQVTLSCSPISGHRSVSWYQQTPGQGLQFLFEYFSETQRNKGNFPGRFSGRQFSNSRSEMNVSTLELGDSALYLCASSLQGAGELFFGEGSRLTVL.

The chain uses TRBV5-6 and TRBJ2-5; possibly TRBD2 for D (6 bases). V lost 6 bases and J lost 1, with 10 bases in between. The germline gives CDR1 SGHDT, CDR2 YYEEEE. This CDR3 contains 13 residues. CDR3 protein: CASTGGRQETQYF. The CDR3 coding sequence is TGTGCCAGCACCGGGGGTCGCCAAGAGACCCAGTACTTC.

The genes are TRBV5-1 and TRBJ1-5; TRBD1 might be the D (6 bases). The CDR3 has 13 residues. Germline CDR1 and CDR2: SGHRS and YFSETQ. V was pared by 1 base and J by 7 bases, with 9 bases between. This CDR3 reads CASSLTGSQPQHF. Here the CDR3 DNA reads TGCGCCAGCAGCTTGACAGGGAGCCAGCCCCAGCATTTT.

The V gene is TRBV3-1 (or the pseudogene TRBV3-2), the J gene TRBJ2-5; 8 nucleotides agree with TRBD1. The CDR3 length is 17 residues. V trimming: 0 bases; J trimming: 2 bases; junction bases outside the gene matches: 8. CDR1 and CDR2 from the germline V gene are LGHDT and YNNKEL (reference sequence). The CDR3 is CASSQDIPGQAQETQYF. The CDR3, as DNA: TGTGCCAGCAGCCAAGATATCCCGGGACAGGCGCAAGAGACCCAGTACTTC.

The chain links TRBV5-1 to TRBJ2-3; TRBD2 is a possible D gene (5 bases). Germline CDR1 SGHRS, CDR2 YFSETQ. The CDR3 loop spans 15 amino acids. V was cut by 5 bases and J by 1 base, with 14 bases left in between. DNA of the CDR3: TGCGCCAGCAGGCCAGGAGCAGCGGGCACAGATACGCAGTATTTT. It encodes CASRPGAAGTDTQYF.

The chain combines TRBV12-5 with TRBJ1-1, with unresolved D. CDR3 length: 14 residues. V gave up 6 bases and J gave up 3 bases, with 14 bases separating them. Germline-derived CDR1 and CDR2 are LGHNT and FRNRAP. The CDR3 DNA sequence: TGTGCTAGTGGATACACATTATTCGACACTGAAGCTTTCTTT. Its protein product is CASGYTLFDTEAFF.

This clone was detected only once. The chain uses TRBV6-5 and TRBJ1-5; 9 nucleotides align to TRBD1. Per germline, CDR1 MNHEY and CDR2 SVGAGI. The J segment lost 6 bases and the V segment lost 4 bases, leaving 4 bases of the junction unmatched. This CDR3 comprises 14 residues. The CDR3 here is CASSSTGGFQPQHF. The CDR3 region has the DNA TGTGCCAGCAGTTCCACAGGGGGCTTTCAGCCCCAGCATTTT.

CDR3 nucleotides: TGCGCCAGCAGCTTGCCAATAACAGGGGGCACCGGGGAGCTGTTTTTT. Amino acids: CASSLPITGGTGELFF. The chain recombines TRBV5-1 with TRBJ2-2, with TRBD1 identical over 8 bases. Germline V gene sequence: CDR1 SGHRS, CDR2 YFSETQ. CDR3 size: 16 residues. V shed 1 base, J shed 4 bases, and the junction held 6 bases outside the gene matches. Combining the CDR3 with reference TRBV5-1 and TRBJ2-2 gives the whole variable domain KAGVTQTPRYLIKTRGQQVTLSCSPISGHRSVSWYQQTPGQGLQFLFEYFSETQRNKGNFPGRFSGRQFSNSRSEMNVSTLELGDSALYLCASSLPITGGTGELFFGEGSRLTVL.

The chain carries TRBV19 and TRBJ1-2; D not certain. In germline, CDR1 is LNHDA, CDR2 SQIVND (reference sequence). Trimming left V 3 bases short and J 3 bases short, with 14 bases between. The CDR3 is made up of 15 amino acids. CDR3: CASSMDSALDYGYTF. The CDR3 bases are TGTGCCAGTAGTATGGACTCGGCCCTAGACTATGGCTACACCTTC.

V usage is TRBV28 and J usage is TRBJ1-4; D unclear. This CDR3 has 12 amino acids. Germline V gives CDR1 MDHEN, CDR2 SYDVKM. The ends were cut back, 2 bases at V and 10 bases at J, with 8 bases in the middle. The CDR3 DNA sequence: TGTGCCAGCAGTTTAGCGATGAGAAAACTGTTTTTT. Its protein product is CASSLAMRKLFF.

This sequence joins TRBV10-3 and TRBJ2-1; TRBD1 matches at 8 bases. J was trimmed by 8 bases and V by 3 bases; bases with no gene match: 9. There are 15 residues in the CDR3. Germline loops: CDR1 ENHRY, CDR2 SYGVKD. CDR3 in amino acids: CAISEVQGRGHEQFF. CDR3 DNA: TGTGCCATCAGTGAAGTTCAGGGCAGGGGGCATGAGCAGTTCTTC.

This clone appeared a few times. This sequence joins TRBV11-2 and TRBJ1-3; TRBD1 agrees at 9 bases. CDR1 is SGHAT, CDR2 FQNNGV, per germline. There are 17 residues in the CDR3. Unmatched junction bases numbered 8, after V lost 5 bases and J lost 0 bases. This chain's CDR3 is CASSPTGGRDSGNTIYF. In DNA, the CDR3 is TGTGCCAGCAGCCCTACAGGGGGCCGGGACTCTGGAAACACCATATATTTT.

J is TRBJ2-1 and V is TRBV19, with 9 bases matching TRBD1. Germline V gene lookup returns CDR1 LNHDA and CDR2 SQIVND (reference sequence). V lost 6 bases and J lost 2; bases outside the gene matches: 5. The CDR3 totals 15 residues. CDR3 amino acids: CASRGRQGAYNEQFF. For the CDR3, the DNA is TGTGCCAGTAGGGGGAGACAGGGGGCCTACAATGAGCAGTTCTTC.

J is TRBJ2-3 and V is TRBV9; tentatively, D is TRBD1 (6 bases). Trimming pared 3 bases from V and 2 bases from J, leaving 10 bases between. CDR1 and CDR2 (germline): SGDLS, YYNGEE. The CDR3 extends over 14 amino acids. The CDR3 DNA is TGTGCCAGCAGCGAGGACAGATTCACAGATACGCAGTATTTT. Residues: CASSEDRFTDTQYF.

As DNA, the CDR3 is TGTGCCAGCTCACCGCGGGAGGGAGATACGCAGTATTTT. This codes for CASSPREGDTQYF. The V call is TRBV18, the J call TRBJ2-3, with 9 bases aligning to TRBD2. J gave up 5 bases and V 3 bases, and 0 bases lay outside the gene matches. CDR3 length: 13 residues. The germline V gene has CDR1 KGHSH and CDR2 LQKENI.

A word on this clone: This specimen includes other DNA sequences encoding the same CDR3. The chain has TRBV5-1 and TRBJ1-3, with D tentatively TRBD1 (5 bases). Deletions cut 0 bases from V and 4 bases from J, with 8 bases between. Germline V CDR1 and CDR2: SGHRS, YFSETQ. This CDR3 comprises 14 residues. The CDR3 coding sequence is TGCGCCAGCAGCTTGGGCAGGGCCGGAAACACCATATATTTT. Protein sequence: CASSLGRAGNTIYF.

The rearrangement joins TRBV15 to TRBJ2-7; a possible D gene is TRBD1 (7 bases). V lost 0 bases to trimming and J lost 6 bases, with 15 bases between them. Per the germline V gene, CDR1 is LNHNV and CDR2 is YYDKDF (reference sequence). The CDR3 runs 15 residues. The CDR3 reads CATSREVRGASEQYF. CDR3 coding DNA: TGTGCCACCAGCAGAGAGGTCAGGGGGGCTAGCGAGCAGTACTTC.